The TCR beta chain under discussion was sequenced for a study of T cell responses to AZD1222 COVID-19 vaccine. TCRdb keeps only in-frame clones here, not all; method: immunoSEQ multiplex PCR. The sample contains about 140,000 clones, approximately 91% of which appear only once. CDR1 is LGHDT and CDR2 is YNNKEL in the germline V gene (reference sequence). J was trimmed by 3 bases and V by 0 bases; bases with no gene match: 8. There are 19 residues in the CDR3. The receptor was isolated from an adult in good health. The V call is TRBV3-1 (or the pseudogene TRBV3-2), the J call TRBJ2-1, with TRBD2 matching over 13 bases. This material consisted of peripheral blood, taken on day 0 of AZD1222 vaccination. The CDR3 coding sequence is TGTGCCAGCAGCCAAGACCGGACTAGCGGGAGAGGGTACTACAATGAGCAGTTCTTC. Amino acids: CASSQDRTSGRGYYNEQFF.